The present entry profiles one T cell receptor (beta chain) with its context. Its antigen is undetermined. Stability of Graves' hyperthyroidism was defined as absent ophthalmopathy progression within 18 months. Patients were excluded because of uncontrolled infection, other autoimmune disease, pregnancy or lactation. 10 ml of fresh peripheral blood supplied the PBMCs. This sample is part of a study of T cells in Graves' hyperthyroidism and ophthalmopathy. Study findings and constraints: Patients with ophthalmopathy were separated from those with stable hyperthyroidism by a 13 V-J model.

The TCR beta CDR3 regions underwent amplification using RNA transcripts as the source. The HTBI primer set served for first-round RT-PCR of the TCR CDR3. One entry per CDR3 protein results from TCRdb running MiXCR on the multiplex PCR reads. Of about 350,000 distinct CDR3 sequences in the sample, around 13% were seen once. V shed 4 bases and J 8 bases; nucleotides not matched to a gene: 13. The CDR3 is 16 residues long. Germline CDR1 reads SGHAT; CDR2 reads FQNNGV. The source of this sequence is a woman in her twenties or thirties with Graves' hyperthyroidism. The chain links TRBV11-2 to TRBJ2-1, with 8 bases matching TRBD1. The specimen was blood. The CDR3 nucleotides read TGTGCCAGCAGCTCCGCTGACAGGACAGGGTACGATGAGCAGTTCTTC. Its protein is CASSSADRTGYDEQFF.